The clone carrying this T cell receptor beta chain was found a few times. The antigen remains unidentified. The data are from a study of cytomegalovirus exposure and HLA in healthy donors. Notes on the study in general: Roughly uniform sequencing depth across donors was assumed, possibly incorrectly. Further analysis was carried out later, and it showed several of the most significant clusters appearing linked to common viral pathogens.

Trimming removed 4 bases at V and 2 bases at J, with 10 bases between. Germline CDR1 reads SQVTM; CDR2 reads ANQGSEA. This CDR3 has 13 residues. PCR involved 60 Vbeta and 13 Jbeta primers. Method: immunoSEQ multiplex PCR; TCRdb's copy keeps in-frame clones and lacks some. The sample has roughly 190,000 clones, about 9% seen once. Sequencing was done on a sample of PBMCs. This TCR was sampled from a woman under 40 in good health and CMV-seropositive. The V gene is TRBV29-1, the J gene TRBJ2-3; D possibly corresponds to TRBD2 (5 bases). In nucleotides, the CDR3 is TGCAGCGTTGGAGGCGGGCTCACAGATACGCAGTATTTT. This encodes CSVGGGLTDTQYF.